This passage covers 26 T cell receptor beta chains from one sample sequenced in a study of CD8+ T cells in alopecia areata. Following extraction, RNA underwent reverse transcription to cDNA, which served as the sequencing template. Some clones are missing from TCRdb's copy, which holds only in-frame ones; the method was immunoSEQ multiplex PCR. Of around 150,000 clones in the sample, less than 70% were seen once. Treatment of the sample: oral pan-JAK inhibitor, 5-10 mg twice daily. The material was CD4+ T cells sorted from blood, obtained at week 24, from a patient treated with tofacitinib. These receptors were obtained from a human donor with alopecia areata.

The chain employs TRBV18 and TRBJ2-6; D uncertain. The CDR3 is made up of 14 amino acids. CDR1 is KGHSH and CDR2 is LQKENI in the germline V gene. Deletions cut 5 bases from V and 3 bases from J, with 8 bases between. The CDR3: CASSSIVGANVLTF. CDR3 nucleotide sequence: TGTGCCAGCTCAAGTATTGTTGGGGCCAACGTCCTGACTTTC.

V usage is TRBV9 and J usage is TRBJ2-1; D possibly matches TRBD1 or TRBD2 (5 bases each). From germline, CDR1 is SGDLS and CDR2 YYNGEE. The CDR3 runs 13 residues. Trimming removed 3 bases at V and 10 bases at J, with 14 bases between. The chain's CDR3 is CASSEAVRDEQFF. The CDR3 nucleotides read TGTGCCAGCAGCGAAGCAGTTAGGGACGAGCAGTTCTTC. The entire variable domain, with the rest obtained from reference TRBV9 and TRBJ2-1, is as follows: DSGVTQTPKHLITATGQRVTLRCSPRSGDLSVYWYQQSLDQGLQFLIQYYNGEERAKGNILERFSAQQFPDLHSELNLSSLELGDSALYFCASSEAVRDEQFFGPGTRLTVL.

This chain connects TRBV4-1 to TRBJ1-3; D is uncertain. Germline V gives CDR1 MGHRA, CDR2 YSYEKL. Trimming took 6 bases from V and 0 from J, leaving 15 bases between them. The CDR3 sequence is 16 residues long. For the CDR3, the DNA is TGCGCCAGCAGACTTCAGGACGGGAGCTCTGGAAACACCATATATTTT. Encoded protein: CASRLQDGSSGNTIYF.

This clone was counted only a few times. The chain recombines TRBV7-9 with TRBJ2-7, with 9 bases aligning to TRBD1. V shed 4 bases, J shed 0 bases, and the junction held 7 bases outside the gene matches. Germline loops: CDR1 SEHNR, CDR2 FQNEAQ (reference sequence). This CDR3 comprises 16 residues. The CDR3 region is CASSSTGTGISYEQYF. The CDR3 nucleotides read TGTGCCAGCAGCTCGACCGGGACAGGGATCTCCTACGAGCAGTACTTC.

This sequence joins TRBV7-3 and TRBJ1-4; tentatively, D is TRBD1 (5 bases). In germline, CDR1 is SGHTA, CDR2 FQGTGA. Trimming shortened V by 4 bases and J by 5 bases, and 8 bases separated the two germline ends. The CDR3 length is 13 residues. The CDR3 DNA is TGTGCCAGCAGCTCGGGGCCAAATGAAAAACTGTTTTTT. Translated, it gives CASSSGPNEKLFF.

This chain joins TRBV19 and TRBJ2-2; D may be TRBD1 (5 bases). The CDR3 consists of 13 residues. Trimming stripped 3 bases from V and 6 bases from J, with 8 bases between. Germline assignment: CDR1 LNHDA and CDR2 SQIVND (reference sequence). CDR3 region: CASSIRVSGELFF. The CDR3 DNA is TGTGCCAGTAGTATCAGGGTCTCCGGGGAGCTGTTTTTT.

The rearrangement joins TRBV7-9 to TRBJ2-3; unclear D gene. Trimming took 9 bases from V and 9 from J, leaving 22 bases between them. Germline loops: CDR1 SEHNR, CDR2 FQNEAQ (reference sequence). The CDR3 is 14 amino acids. The chain's CDR3 is CASEDGALGSTQYF. The DNA for the CDR3 is TGTGCCAGTGAGGACGGCGCTCTGGGTTCGACGCAGTATTTT.

The CDR3, as DNA: TGCGCCAGCAGCTTGGATTCGGGCGGGGACTATGGCTACACCTTC. Protein sequence: CASSLDSGGDYGYTF. V gene TRBV5-1 combines with J gene TRBJ1-2, with D hard to call. In germline, CDR1 is SGHRS, CDR2 YFSETQ. CDR3 size: 15 residues. V lost 0 bases, J lost 3 bases, and 12 bases lay in between.

V usage is TRBV7-2 and J usage is TRBJ2-7; D call uncertain. Germline V CDR1 and CDR2: SGHTA, FQGNSA. This CDR3 region has 12 residues. V was trimmed by 3 bases and J by 7 bases, leaving 10 bases between them. The CDR3 spells CASSFAAREQYF. CDR3 in DNA: TGTGCCAGCAGCTTTGCTGCACGGGAGCAGTACTTC. Full variable domain (rest looked up from reference TRBV7-2 and TRBJ2-7): GAGVSQSPSNKVTEKGKDVELRCDPISGHTALYWYRQSLGQGLEFLIYFQGNSAPDKSGLPSDRFSAERTGGSVSTLTIQRTQQEDSAVYLCASSFAAREQYFGPGTRLTVT.

CDR3 residues: CASSPDSLNQPQHF. CDR3 nucleotide sequence: TGTGCCAGCAGTCCCGACAGCCTTAATCAGCCCCAGCATTTT. V usage is TRBV2 and J usage is TRBJ1-5; the D gene is possibly TRBD1 (5 bases). Trimming took 5 bases from V and 4 from J, leaving 12 bases between them. The CDR3 extends over 14 amino acids. The germline V gene has CDR1 SNHLY and CDR2 FYNNEI.

The chain has TRBV25-1 and TRBJ1-1; 10 nucleotides align to TRBD1. V was clipped by 3 bases and J by 0 bases; unmatched bases: 4. The germline CDR1 and CDR2 sequences are MGHDK and SYGVNS. The CDR3 contains 16 residues. The CDR3 reads CASSDGTGVMNTEAFF. CDR3 nucleotides: TGTGCCAGCAGTGATGGGACAGGGGTTATGAACACTGAAGCTTTCTTT.

V usage is TRBV30 and J usage is TRBJ2-7; 8 bases are shared with TRBD1. V dropped 8 bases and J dropped 0; count of bases not matched to a gene: 9. This CDR3 contains 14 residues. Germline V gives CDR1 GTSNPN, CDR2 SVGIG (reference sequence). CDR3 sequence: CAHHAGTGSYEQYF. DNA for the CDR3: TGTGCCCATCACGCCGGGACAGGCTCCTACGAGCAGTACTTC.

V and J are TRBV10-2 and TRBJ2-2; D call uncertain. V was trimmed by 0 bases and J by 2 bases, leaving 13 bases between them. From germline, CDR1 is WSHSY and CDR2 SAAADI. The CDR3 is made up of 17 amino acids. The CDR3 DNA reads as TGCGCCAGCAGTGAGTCCGCAGGTTGGGTCAACACCGGGGAGCTGTTTTTT. It translates to CASSESAGWVNTGELFF.

The chain combines TRBV2 with TRBJ2-7; 11 positions agree with TRBD2. The CDR3 has 17 amino acids. J gave up 3 bases and V 5 bases, and 12 bases lay outside the gene matches. CDR1 SNHLY and CDR2 FYNNEI come from the germline V gene. CDR3 sequence: CASSYASGTSGFYEQYF. CDR3 nucleotides: TGTGCCAGCAGTTACGCCTCCGGGACTAGCGGTTTCTACGAGCAGTACTTC.

The chain combines TRBV30 with TRBJ1-5; no firm D call. Germline V gene sequence: CDR1 GTSNPN, CDR2 SVGIG (reference sequence). The CDR3 contains 13 residues. V dropped 1 base and J dropped 7 bases, with 11 bases sitting between them. As DNA, the CDR3 is TGTGCCTGGAGTGCCGGCGGATCCCAGCCCCAGCATTTT. It specifies CAWSAGGSQPQHF.

The chain employs TRBV5-6 and TRBJ2-3; no definite D call. Germline values: CDR1 SGHDT, CDR2 YYEEEE. The CDR3 covers 13 residues. V lost 1 base and J lost 6, with 9 bases in between. CDR3 residues: CASSLWGTDTQYF. The CDR3 DNA is TGTGCCAGCAGCTTGTGGGGTACTGATACGCAGTATTTT.

The chain links TRBV2 to TRBJ1-2; D is unresolved. Trimming took 4 bases from V and 4 from J, leaving 10 bases between them. CDR1 is SNHLY and CDR2 is FYNNEI in the germline V gene. This CDR3 has 13 residues. The CDR3, as DNA: TGTGCCAGCAGTGTCGAGGAGACCTATGGCTACACCTTC. It specifies CASSVEETYGYTF.

The rearrangement uses TRBV30 and TRBJ2-5; 10 nucleotides align to TRBD2. J gave up 4 bases and V 0 bases, and 5 bases lay outside the gene matches. Germline lookup yields CDR1 GTSNPN and CDR2 SVGIG (reference sequence). The CDR3 runs 15 residues. The CDR3 nucleotides read TGTGCCTGGAGTGTGGAGCGGGGGGGCCGAGAGACCCAGTACTTC. The encoded protein is CAWSVERGGRETQYF.

This rearrangement joins TRBV29-1 to TRBJ1-1, with unresolved D. The CDR3 totals 14 residues. Trimming removed 4 bases at V and 3 bases at J, with 15 bases between. CDR1 is SQVTM, CDR2 ANQGSEA, per germline. The CDR3, as DNA: TGCAGCGTTGTTGTCCGGGGTTCTGACACTGAAGCTTTCTTT. Residues: CSVVVRGSDTEAFF.

The V gene is TRBV7-8, the J gene TRBJ1-6; D not resolved. V was cut by 2 bases and J by 7 bases, with 6 bases left in between. The CDR3 consists of 13 residues. Germline CDR1 reads SGHVS; CDR2 reads FQNEAQ. The CDR3 nucleotides read TGTGCCAGCAGCTTAACCACCAATTCACCCCTCCACTTT. It is translated as CASSLTTNSPLHF.

The V call is TRBV15, the J call TRBJ1-6; D gene unclear. Germline V CDR1 and CDR2: LNHNV, YYDKDF (reference sequence). Trimming left V 0 bases short and J 14 bases short, with 14 bases between. This CDR3 is 14 amino acids long. The CDR3, as DNA: TGTGCCACCAGCAGAGAGGTTTCCGGTTGGGCCCTCCACTTT. Translated: CATSREVSGWALHF.

CDR3 region: CASSLKLGGEETQYF. The DNA for the CDR3 is TGCGCCAGCAGCTTGAAGCTCGGAGGAGAAGAGACCCAGTACTTC. The chain employs TRBV5-1 and TRBJ2-5; possible D gene TRBD2, 5 bases. Trimming left V 1 base short and J 3 bases short, with 13 bases between. The CDR3 is 15 amino acids. Germline V CDR1 and CDR2: SGHRS, YFSETQ.

CDR3 loop: CASSPGGGGISYNEQFF. Written as DNA, the CDR3 is TGTGCCAGCAGCCCCGGGGGCGGGGGGATCTCCTACAATGAGCAGTTCTTC. The V call is TRBV4-2, the J call TRBJ2-1; 8 bases align to TRBD2. The J segment lost 0 bases and the V segment lost 4 bases, leaving 8 bases of the junction unmatched. The CDR3 has 17 amino acids. Germline CDR1 reads LGHNA; CDR2 reads YNFKEQ.

The V call is TRBV4-1, the J call TRBJ2-7; 8 bases agree with TRBD1. Unmatched junction bases numbered 4, after V lost 4 bases and J lost 2 bases. Germline CDR1 reads MGHRA; CDR2 reads YSYEKL. The CDR3 is 14 residues long. CDR3 residues: CASSPPGGPYEQYF. The CDR3, as DNA: TGCGCCAGCAGCCCCCCAGGGGGCCCCTACGAGCAGTACTTC.

This sequence joins TRBV7-9 and TRBJ1-6; 8 positions agree with TRBD1. The CDR3 sequence is 15 residues long. The V segment lost 5 bases and the J segment 7 bases; nucleotides outside the gene matches: 7. The germline gives CDR1 SEHNR, CDR2 FQNEAQ (reference sequence). CDR3 DNA: TGTGCCAGCAGCAATCTAGGACAGGGCAATTCACCCCTCCACTTT. Protein sequence: CASSNLGQGNSPLHF.

The chain carries TRBV27 and TRBJ2-5, with TRBD2 matching 11 bases. CDR3 size: 14 residues. V lost 6 bases to trimming and J lost 5 bases; unmatched junction nucleotides: 5. Germline V gene data show CDR1 as MNHEY and CDR2 as SMNVEV (reference sequence). CDR3 nucleotide sequence: TGTGCCAGCAGCATTAGCGGGGGGGCGGAGACCCAGTACTTC. Translated, it gives CASSISGGAETQYF.